These 32 T cell receptor beta chains came from one sample sequenced in a study of blood T cell repertoires in COVID-19. Clones were read by immunoSEQ multiplex PCR, and TCRdb kept only the in-frame ones, dropping some. This table has about 170,000 clones, less than 85% appearing once. The sample comprised peripheral blood. The receptors shown here come from a woman of 80 years or more with active or convalescent COVID-19.

This clone was seen a few times. The V gene is TRBV4-2, the J gene TRBJ2-3, with 7 bases that match TRBD2. CDR3 length equals 17 residues. J lost 0 bases, V lost 4 bases, and 10 bases had no gene match. Germline-derived CDR1 and CDR2 are LGHNA and YNFKEQ. The CDR3 DNA sequence: TGTGCCAGCAGCCCCCGAGGGCGGGGGACTAGCACAGATACGCAGTATTTT. Its translation: CASSPRGRGTSTDTQYF.

The chain combines TRBV6-6 with TRBJ1-2; no clear D gene. Trimming shortened V by 6 bases and J by 4 bases, and 9 bases separated the two germline ends. Germline CDR1 MNHNY, CDR2 SVGAGI (reference sequence). CDR3 length: 12 amino acids. CDR3 residues: CASSRQLYGYTF. DNA for the CDR3: TGTGCCAGCAGCAGGCAGCTCTATGGCTACACCTTC.

The genes are TRBV7-2 and TRBJ2-2; the match to TRBD2 covers 7 bases. Germline lookup yields CDR1 SGHTA and CDR2 FQGNSA. Losses at the gene ends were 5 bases for V and 1 base for J; bases not matched to a gene: 13. There are 18 residues in the CDR3. The CDR3 nucleotides read TGTGCCAGCAGCCCCACTCGGTTTGGCGGGGGGAACACCGGGGAGCTGTTTTTT. Translated, it gives CASSPTRFGGGNTGELFF.

This clone was seen only a few times. This chain's CDR3 is CASSQADREEAFF. The CDR3 nucleotides read TGTGCCAGTAGCCAAGCCGACAGGGAAGAAGCTTTCTTT. The V gene is TRBV19, the J gene TRBJ1-1, with 7 positions matching TRBD1. The germline V gene has CDR1 LNHDA and CDR2 SQIVND (reference sequence). The CDR3 sequence is 13 residues long. The trim removed 6 bases at V and 8 bases at J, leaving 9 bases unmatched.

The chain recombines TRBV10-3 with TRBJ1-2; 7 bases are a match to TRBD1. The germline gives CDR1 ENHRY, CDR2 SYGVKD. This CDR3 has 15 residues. V dropped 0 bases and J dropped 6; count of bases not matched to a gene: 7. CDR3 amino acids: CAISESLRGRDGYTF. The CDR3 nucleotides are TGTGCCATCAGTGAGTCATTGAGGGGGCGGGATGGCTACACCTTC.

The gene calls are TRBV5-1 and TRBJ1-1; 8 bases are a match to TRBD1. Germline V lookup: CDR1 SGHRS, CDR2 YFSETQ. The CDR3 length is 15 residues. The V and J ends lost 2 bases and 1 base, in that order; junction bases with no gene match: 4. The CDR3: CASSFTGGQNTEAFF. The DNA of the CDR3 is TGCGCCAGCAGCTTTACAGGGGGACAGAACACTGAAGCTTTCTTT.

CDR3 amino acids: CASSSRTSGRPGTDTQYF. The CDR3 DNA is TGTGCCAGCAGTTCTAGGACTAGCGGGAGGCCTGGCACAGATACGCAGTATTTT. The chain recombines TRBV28 with TRBJ2-3; 14 bases map to TRBD2. Germline CDR1 reads MDHEN; CDR2 reads SYDVKM. The CDR3 is made up of 18 amino acids. V trimming: 4 bases; J trimming: 1 base; junction bases outside the gene matches: 7.

J is TRBJ2-1 and V is TRBV15; 9 bases line up with TRBD1. The CDR3 is 16 amino acids. CDR1 and CDR2 from the germline V gene are LNHNV and YYDKDF (reference sequence). The junction had 9 bases not matched to a gene; V was cut back by 4 bases and J by 5 bases. The CDR3 DNA is TGTGCCACCAGCACCAGAAGACAGGGGGGAAACAATGAGCAGTTCTTC. Translation gives CATSTRRQGGNNEQFF.

The rearrangement joins TRBV5-6 to TRBJ2-1; TRBD2 agrees at 7 bases. The V gene end was trimmed by 2 bases and the J gene end by 4 bases; junction bases not matched to a gene: 6. This CDR3 region has 15 residues. Per the germline V gene, CDR1 is SGHDT and CDR2 is YYEEEE. The CDR3 nucleotides read TGTGCCAGCAGCTTAGGACTAGGTGGTTACAATGAGCAGTTCTTC. It is translated as CASSLGLGGYNEQFF. The full variable domain, rest sourced from reference TRBV5-6 and TRBJ2-1, is DAGVTQSPTHLIKTRGQQVTLRCSPKSGHDTVSWYQQALGQGPQFIFQYYEEEERQRGNFPDRFSGHQFPNYSSELNVNALLLGDSALYLCASSLGLGGYNEQFFGPGTRLTVL.

This clone was found a few times. The chain has TRBV27 and TRBJ2-1, with D possibly being TRBD1 (5 bases). Germline CDR1 and CDR2: MNHEY and SMNVEV (reference sequence). The CDR3 is 15 residues long. Trimming left V 2 bases short and J 5 bases short, with 13 bases between. The CDR3 protein is CASSLTGVYNNEQFF. DNA of the CDR3: TGTGCCAGCAGTTTAACAGGAGTGTATAACAATGAGCAGTTCTTC.

The chain links TRBV5-1 to TRBJ2-2; 11 bases match TRBD2. Germline CDR1 and CDR2: SGHRS and YFSETQ. CDR3 length equals 17 residues. With V trimmed by 4 bases and J by 8 bases, 13 bases remained unmatched. The CDR3 here is CASSIKLAGVLGGELFF. DNA of the CDR3: TGCGCCAGCAGCATAAAACTAGCGGGAGTCCTCGGAGGGGAGCTGTTTTTT. Full variable domain (missing parts from reference TRBV5-1 and TRBJ2-2): KAGVTQTPRYLIKTRGQQVTLSCSPISGHRSVSWYQQTPGQGLQFLFEYFSETQRNKGNFPGRFSGRQFSNSRSEMNVSTLELGDSALYLCASSIKLAGVLGGELFFGEGSRLTVL.

The chain links TRBV24-1 to TRBJ2-3; D perhaps matches TRBD1 (5 bases). Germline V CDR1 and CDR2: KGHDR, SFDVKD. The V end lost 4 bases, the J end lost 0 bases, and 10 bases lay between the germline ends. The length of the CDR3 is 15 residues. The CDR3 reads CATSDQGRSTDTQYF. CDR3 sequence (DNA): TGTGCCACCAGTGACCAGGGCAGAAGCACAGATACGCAGTATTTT.

This chain joins TRBV6-5 and TRBJ2-3, with 7 nucleotides matching TRBD2. Germline V gene sequence: CDR1 MNHEY, CDR2 SVGAGI. The CDR3 sequence is 14 residues long. With 5 bases clipped from V and 0 bases from J, the junction kept 2 bases outside the gene matches. CDR3 loop: CASSTSVSTDTQYF. In DNA, the CDR3 is TGTGCCAGCAGTACTAGCGTTAGCACAGATACGCAGTATTTT.

The rearrangement uses TRBV19 and TRBJ1-2; the D gene is possibly TRBD1 (6 bases). Looked up from germline, CDR1 is LNHDA and CDR2 is SQIVND (reference sequence). This CDR3 spans 14 amino acids. V lost 1 base and J lost 8, with 14 bases in between. The CDR3 protein is CASSIAGGPIGYTF. The CDR3 DNA follows: TGTGCCAGTAGTATAGCGGGGGGCCCCATCGGCTACACCTTC.

The chain recombines TRBV7-2 with TRBJ2-7, with 8 positions matching TRBD2. V was clipped by 4 bases and J by 5 bases; unmatched bases: 10. The germline V gene encodes CDR1 SGHTA and CDR2 FQGNSA. This CDR3 region has 15 residues. This CDR3 reads CASSSAPGGANEQYF. As DNA, the CDR3 is TGTGCCAGCAGCTCGGCCCCGGGGGGGGCCAACGAGCAGTACTTC. The variable domain in full, with the rest retrieved from reference TRBV7-2 and TRBJ2-7, is GAGVSQSPSNKVTEKGKDVELRCDPISGHTALYWYRQSLGQGLEFLIYFQGNSAPDKSGLPSDRFSAERTGGSVSTLTIQRTQQEDSAVYLCASSSAPGGANEQYFGPGTRLTVT.

The V gene is TRBV5-1, the J gene TRBJ1-5; D is unresolved. CDR3 length: 13 residues. Trimming cost V 0 bases and J 5 bases, with 6 bases left between them. CDR1 and CDR2 (germline): SGHRS, YFSETQ. CDR3 in amino acids: CASSLEPDQPQHF. CDR3 bases: TGCGCCAGCAGCTTGGAACCGGATCAGCCCCAGCATTTT.

V is TRBV28 and J is TRBJ2-7, with 9 bases that match TRBD1. V lost 2 bases to trimming and J lost 5 bases; unmatched junction nucleotides: 4. The CDR3 sequence is 14 residues long. CDR1 is MDHEN and CDR2 is SYDVKM in the germline V gene. CDR3: CASSLGDRADEQYF. Here the CDR3 DNA reads TGTGCCAGCAGTTTAGGGGACAGGGCGGACGAGCAGTACTTC.

This chain joins TRBV5-1 and TRBJ2-1; D is possibly TRBD2 (5 bases). The CDR3 has 15 residues. Germline-derived CDR1 and CDR2 are SGHRS and YFSETQ. Trimming pared 7 bases from V and 3 bases from J, leaving 17 bases between. The CDR3: CASANTRSLYNEQFF. CDR3 coding DNA: TGCGCCAGCGCTAACACTAGATCACTCTACAATGAGCAGTTCTTC.

On this clone: Other DNA sequences in this sample translate to the same CDR3. The CDR3 region is CASSLAGGTYEQYF. Written as DNA, the CDR3 is TGCGCCAGCAGTCTAGCGGGAGGGACCTACGAGCAGTACTTC. This sequence joins TRBV5-1 and TRBJ2-7; 12 bases line up with TRBD2. Germline lookup yields CDR1 SGHRS and CDR2 YFSETQ. With V trimmed by 5 bases and J by 2 bases, 2 bases remained unmatched. The CDR3 runs to 14 residues.

This clone was counted a few times. V and J are TRBV9 and TRBJ2-5; D remains unclear. Germline V gene sequence: CDR1 SGDLS, CDR2 YYNGEE. V was clipped by 0 bases and J by 5 bases, with 8 bases between them. CDR3 size: 13 residues. The chain's CDR3 is CASSVGARETQYF. CDR3 coding DNA: TGTGCCAGCAGCGTAGGGGCCCGGGAGACCCAGTACTTC.

V usage is TRBV12-5 and J usage is TRBJ1-2, with D uncertain. V was shortened by 7 bases and J by 6 bases, with 15 bases between the two germline ends. The V gene's germline CDR1 is LGHNT and CDR2 FRNRAP. The length of the CDR3 is 13 residues. The CDR3 coding sequence is TGTGCTAGTGCCCCGGGAGGCTTGCATGGCTACACCTTC. The encoded protein is CASAPGGLHGYTF.

The chain uses TRBV15 and TRBJ2-7, with 13 bases lining up with TRBD2. Germline CDR1 reads LNHNV; CDR2 reads YYDKDF (reference sequence). The CDR3 contains 14 residues. V lost 3 bases, J lost 11 bases, and 7 bases stayed unmatched. The CDR3 DNA follows: TGTGCCACCAGCAGCGGACTAGCGGGGGCTATGGAGTACTTC. Its translation: CATSSGLAGAMEYF.

A few counts support this clone. The chain carries TRBV2 and TRBJ2-1, with D possibly being TRBD1 (6 bases). V was trimmed by 6 bases and J by 8 bases, leaving 14 bases between them. This CDR3 is built from 13 residues. The germline V gene encodes CDR1 SNHLY and CDR2 FYNNEI. This chain's CDR3 is CASRGAVVDEQFF. The DNA of the CDR3 is TGTGCCAGCAGGGGGGCCGTTGTCGATGAGCAGTTCTTC.

The CDR3 DNA reads as TGTGCCAGTAGTATAGGATACGGGGACTACACAGAGTTGCTGTTTTTT. Amino acids: CASSIGYGDYTELLFF. The chain combines TRBV19 with TRBJ1-4; D may be TRBD1 (5 bases). The CDR3 spans 16 residues. V lost 1 base and J 14 bases, leaving 23 bases between the germline ends. CDR1 is LNHDA and CDR2 is SQIVND in the germline V gene (reference sequence).

The chain's CDR3 is CASSPVRDEQFF. The CDR3 DNA reads as TGTGCCAGCAGCCCCGTTCGGGATGAGCAGTTCTTC. The chain combines TRBV28 with TRBJ2-1; D gene uncertain. The CDR3 is 12 residues long. Germline V gene data show CDR1 as MDHEN and CDR2 as SYDVKM. V was clipped by 6 bases and J by 8 bases, with 11 bases between them.

The V gene is TRBV19, the J gene TRBJ1-2; no reliable D call. CDR1 and CDR2 from the germline V gene are LNHDA and SQIVND (reference sequence). V was clipped by 5 bases and J by 3 bases, with 10 bases between them. The CDR3 runs to 13 residues. The CDR3 loop reads CASSPSEYYGYTF. For the CDR3, the DNA is TGTGCCAGTAGTCCATCGGAGTACTATGGCTACACCTTC.

The chain recombines TRBV2 with TRBJ1-1; D call uncertain. The germline V gene has CDR1 SNHLY and CDR2 FYNNEI. The CDR3 length is 11 residues. V lost 4 bases, J lost 5 bases, and 5 bases lay in between. Here the CDR3 reads CASSGGTEAFF. In DNA form, the CDR3 reads TGTGCCAGCAGTGGAGGAACTGAAGCTTTCTTT.

The chain couples TRBV18 to TRBJ2-7; D unclear. This CDR3 has 13 amino acids. V was cut by 0 bases and J by 2 bases, with 5 bases left in between. Germline V gene sequence: CDR1 KGHSH, CDR2 LQKENI. The DNA for the CDR3 is TGTGCCAGCTCACCACCGCAGACCTACGAGCAGTACTTC. Translation gives CASSPPQTYEQYF. The full variable domain, its missing parts supplied by reference TRBV18 and TRBJ2-7, is NAGVMQNPRHLVRRRGQEARLRCSPMKGHSHVYWYRQLPEEGLKFMVYLQKENIIDESGMPKERFSAEFPKEGPSILRIQQVVRGDSAAYFCASSPPQTYEQYFGPGTRLTVT.

The rearrangement uses TRBV5-1 and TRBJ2-3; D not resolved. Trimming stripped 1 base from V and 2 bases from J, with 5 bases between. Germline V gene data show CDR1 as SGHRS and CDR2 as YFSETQ. This CDR3 region has 13 residues. The CDR3 DNA reads TGCGCCAGCAGCTTGTGGCCCACAGATACGCAGTATTTT. Translating gives CASSLWPTDTQYF.

V and J are TRBV19 and TRBJ1-2, with TRBD1 matching 8 bases. The germline gives CDR1 LNHDA, CDR2 SQIVND (reference sequence). This CDR3 contains 15 residues. J lost 4 bases, V lost 3 bases, and 7 bases had no gene match. CDR3 nucleotides: TGTGCCAGTAGTATCAGACCGGGACAGGCCTATGGCTACACCTTC. As protein: CASSIRPGQAYGYTF. Full variable domain (missing parts from reference TRBV19 and TRBJ1-2): DGGITQSPKYLFRKEGQNVTLSCEQNLNHDAMYWYRQDPGQGLRLIYYSQIVNDFQKGDIAEGYSVSREKKESFPLTVTSAQKNPTAFYLCASSIRPGQAYGYTFGSGTRLTVV.

The chain is built from TRBV6-4 and TRBJ1-6; D remains unclear. V lost 4 bases and J lost 3, with 10 bases in between. In germline, CDR1 is MRHNA, CDR2 SNTAGT. The CDR3 extends over 15 amino acids. The CDR3 here is CASSAGGIYNSPLHF. CDR3 sequence (DNA): TGTGCCAGCAGTGCGGGCGGGATCTATAATTCACCCCTCCACTTT.

This chain connects TRBV6-5 to TRBJ1-1; D is possibly TRBD1 (5 bases). Germline V gene lookup returns CDR1 MNHEY and CDR2 SVGAGI. Trimming shortened V by 6 bases and J by 1 base, and 9 bases separated the two germline ends. This CDR3 region has 13 residues. Here the CDR3 reads CASRRDRNTEAFF. DNA of the CDR3: TGTGCCAGCAGAAGAGACAGGAACACTGAAGCTTTCTTT.